These T cell receptor beta chains were read from a single sample in a study of beta chain features in type 1 diabetes. Generated by immunoSEQ multiplex PCR, the TCRdb table keeps only in-frame clones and is missing some. The table records over 40,000 clones, under 65% of them present only once. The source material was Tregs from blood. All receptors derive from a woman aged 18-35 years in good health. The CDR3 runs from the conserved cysteine through the conserved F or W. Fields, in order: CDR3 DNA, CDR3 protein, CDR3 length, D gene, clone size, V gene, J gene. The D gene is left open where the match is weak. The size of a clone is reported for some rows only, either as once, few or many, or as a class for expanded clones.

CDR3nt: TGTGCCAGCAGACCTGACAGTTATAGCAATCAGCCCCAGCATTTT; CDR3aa: CASRPDSYSNQPQHF; len: 15; d_gene: NA; abundance: NA; v_gene: TRBV28; j_gene: TRBJ1-5
CDR3nt: TGTGCCAGCAGCTTAAATAGCGGGAGGGCCGCAGATACGCAGTATTTT; CDR3aa: CASSLNSGRAADTQYF; len: 16; d_gene: TRBD2; abundance: NA; v_gene: TRBV5-4; j_gene: TRBJ2-3
CDR3nt: TGCGCCAGCAGCGCCCGTCTCCGTGAGGTGCAAGAGACCCAGTACTTC; CDR3aa: CASSARLREVQETQYF; len: 16; d_gene: NA; abundance: NA; v_gene: TRBV5-1; j_gene: TRBJ2-5
CDR3nt: TGCGCCAGCAGCTTAAACAGGGCGTTCAACTACGAGCAGTACTTC; CDR3aa: CASSLNRAFNYEQYF; len: 15; d_gene: NA; abundance: few; v_gene: TRBV5-1; j_gene: TRBJ2-7
CDR3nt: TGTGCCAGCAGTTTCTCAGGGACACTTTACCAGCCCCAGCATTTT; CDR3aa: CASSFSGTLYQPQHF; len: 15; d_gene: NA; abundance: NA; v_gene: TRBV6-6; j_gene: TRBJ1-5
CDR3nt: TGCGCCAGCAGCCCCCGGACAGCCTACACAGATACGCAGTATTTT; CDR3aa: CASSPRTAYTDTQYF; len: 15; d_gene: NA; abundance: NA; v_gene: TRBV5-1; j_gene: TRBJ2-3
CDR3nt: TGTGCCAGTAGTATACAGGGGCTAAGCAATCAGCCCCAGCATTTT; CDR3aa: CASSIQGLSNQPQHF; len: 15; d_gene: NA; abundance: NA; v_gene: TRBV19; j_gene: TRBJ1-5
CDR3nt: TGCGCCAGCAGCTTGGGGGACAGGGGTCAAGAGACCCAGTACTTC; CDR3aa: CASSLGDRGQETQYF; len: 15; d_gene: TRBD1; abundance: NA; v_gene: TRBV5-1; j_gene: TRBJ2-5
CDR3nt: TGTGCCAGCAGCTCTTTAGCGGGAAAATACAATGAGCAGTTCTTC; CDR3aa: CASSSLAGKYNEQFF; len: 15; d_gene: TRBD2; abundance: NA; v_gene: TRBV7-9; j_gene: TRBJ2-1
CDR3nt: TGTGCCAGCAGCCCAGGACTTAATTCACCCCTCCACTTT; CDR3aa: CASSPGLNSPLHF; len: 13; d_gene: NA; abundance: NA; v_gene: TRBV7-3; j_gene: TRBJ1-6
CDR3nt: TGTGCCAGCAGCTCCGACGGGAATTCACCCCTCCACTTT; CDR3aa: CASSSDGNSPLHF; len: 13; d_gene: NA; abundance: NA; v_gene: TRBV7-9; j_gene: TRBJ1-6
CDR3nt: TGTGCCAGCTCACCCCTAGCGCCCCAACGTTCCTACAATGAGCAGTTCTTC; CDR3aa: CASSPLAPQRSYNEQFF; len: 17; d_gene: NA; abundance: NA; v_gene: TRBV18; j_gene: TRBJ2-1
CDR3nt: TGTGCCAGCTCACCGCAGGGTAGTCAGCCCCAGCATTTT; CDR3aa: CASSPQGSQPQHF; len: 13; d_gene: NA; abundance: NA; v_gene: TRBV18; j_gene: TRBJ1-5
CDR3nt: TGTGCCAGCAGTGAAGCGCAGGCTAAACAAGAGACCCAGTACTTC; CDR3aa: CASSEAQAKQETQYF; len: 15; d_gene: NA; abundance: NA; v_gene: TRBV6-1; j_gene: TRBJ2-5
CDR3nt: TGTGCCAGCAGTACGCGACAGGCCTCTGGGGCCAACGTCCTGACTTTC; CDR3aa: CASSTRQASGANVLTF; len: 16; d_gene: NA; abundance: NA; v_gene: TRBV27; j_gene: TRBJ2-6
CDR3nt: TGCATCTTCAGCTCTGGAAACACCATATATTTT; CDR3aa: CIFSSGNTIYF; len: 11; d_gene: NA; abundance: once; v_gene: TRBV20-1; j_gene: TRBJ1-3
CDR3nt: TGTGCCAGCACCTCTAACACTGAAGCTTTCTTT; CDR3aa: CASTSNTEAFF; len: 11; d_gene: NA; abundance: NA; v_gene: TRBV6-5; j_gene: TRBJ1-1
CDR3nt: TGTGCCAGCAGCATGGGGACAGGCAGCTCTGGAAACACCATATATTTT; CDR3aa: CASSMGTGSSGNTIYF; len: 16; d_gene: TRBD1; abundance: NA; v_gene: TRBV11-3; j_gene: TRBJ1-3
CDR3nt: TGTGCCAGCAGCTTAGTAGGGGGTAGCAATCAGCCCCAGCATTTT; CDR3aa: CASSLVGGSNQPQHF; len: 15; d_gene: NA; abundance: few; v_gene: TRBV7-9; j_gene: TRBJ1-5
CDR3nt: TGTGCCAGCAGCTTGGGACAGGGTAGTCGCGAGCAGTTCTTC; CDR3aa: CASSLGQGSREQFF; len: 14; d_gene: TRBD1; abundance: NA; v_gene: TRBV7-9; j_gene: TRBJ2-1
CDR3nt: TGTGCCAGTGCTCCCAGGGATTTGAGGGGCTACACCTTC; CDR3aa: CASAPRDLRGYTF; len: 13; d_gene: NA; abundance: NA; v_gene: TRBV19; j_gene: TRBJ1-2
CDR3nt: TGTGCCAGCAGCTTAAATGGGGCGGGAGGGCCTATCTACAATGAGCAGTTCTTC; CDR3aa: CASSLNGAGGPIYNEQFF; len: 18; d_gene: TRBD2; abundance: NA; v_gene: TRBV7-9; j_gene: TRBJ2-1
CDR3nt: TGTGCCAGCAGTGGCGCGGGACTCAAGAACTACGAGCAGTACTTC; CDR3aa: CASSGAGLKNYEQYF; len: 15; d_gene: NA; abundance: NA; v_gene: TRBV7-9; j_gene: TRBJ2-7
CDR3nt: TGTGCCAGCAGCAGGGACAGGGGCTACGAGCAGTACTTC; CDR3aa: CASSRDRGYEQYF; len: 13; d_gene: TRBD1; abundance: NA; v_gene: TRBV2; j_gene: TRBJ2-7
CDR3nt: TGTGCCAGCAGCCAACCAGGGAATTCACAGTACTTC; CDR3aa: CASSQPGNSQYF; len: 12; d_gene: NA; abundance: NA; v_gene: TRBV14; j_gene: TRBJ2-4
CDR3nt: TGTGCCAGCAGCTCCCGTGGCGGGACTAGCGGTAGCGAGCAGTACTTC; CDR3aa: CASSSRGGTSGSEQYF; len: 16; d_gene: TRBD2; abundance: NA; v_gene: TRBV13; j_gene: TRBJ2-7
CDR3nt: TGTGCCAGCAGCCAACCCCCCGTAGCGGGAGGTTTTCTATCAGATACGCAGTATTTT; CDR3aa: CASSQPPVAGGFLSDTQYF; len: 19; d_gene: TRBD2; abundance: NA; v_gene: TRBV14; j_gene: TRBJ2-3
CDR3nt: TGTGCCAGCAGGCCCCAGGGCGGGAGGAACCTTTATGAGCAGTACTTC; CDR3aa: CASRPQGGRNLYEQYF; len: 16; d_gene: TRBD2; abundance: NA; v_gene: TRBV28; j_gene: TRBJ2-7